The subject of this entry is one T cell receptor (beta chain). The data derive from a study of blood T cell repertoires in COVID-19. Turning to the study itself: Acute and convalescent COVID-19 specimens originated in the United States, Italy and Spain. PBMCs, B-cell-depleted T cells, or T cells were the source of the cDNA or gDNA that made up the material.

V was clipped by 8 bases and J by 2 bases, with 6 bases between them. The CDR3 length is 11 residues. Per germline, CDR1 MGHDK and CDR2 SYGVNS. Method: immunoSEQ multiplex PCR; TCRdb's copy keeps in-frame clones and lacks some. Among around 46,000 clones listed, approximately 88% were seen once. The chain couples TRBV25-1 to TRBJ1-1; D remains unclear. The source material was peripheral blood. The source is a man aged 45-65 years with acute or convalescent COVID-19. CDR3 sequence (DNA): TGTGCCAGCGTCCTAAACACTGAAGCTTTCTTT. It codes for CASVLNTEAFF.